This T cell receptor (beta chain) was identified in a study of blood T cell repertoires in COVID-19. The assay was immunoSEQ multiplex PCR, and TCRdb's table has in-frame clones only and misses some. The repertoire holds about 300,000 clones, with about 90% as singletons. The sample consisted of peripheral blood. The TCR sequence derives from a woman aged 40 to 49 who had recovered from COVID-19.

In DNA form, the CDR3 reads TGTGCCAGCTCACCACCGGGAGGGCCTTATCAGCCCCAGCATTTT. Amino acid sequence: CASSPPGGPYQPQHF. The rearrangement uses TRBV18 and TRBJ1-5; D not certain. Germline-derived CDR1 and CDR2 are KGHSH and LQKENI. V was shortened by 0 bases and J by 5 bases, with 11 bases between the two germline ends. The CDR3 contains 15 residues.